The 9 T cell receptor beta chains given below trace back to one sample, sequenced in a study of OX40 agonist ivuxolimab in advanced cancers. TCRdb's copy holds only in-frame clones and misses some; the assay was immunoSEQ multiplex PCR. Of fewer than 100,000 clones listed, more than 75% were seen once; the top ten hold 6.2%. Material: CD4+ or CD8+ T cells sorted from blood, obtained in a trial of the OX40 agonist ivuxolimab. The source of these receptors is an adult with an advanced solid tumor such as melanoma, head and neck, liver or kidney cancer.

The chain carries TRBV19 and TRBJ2-7; 7 bases agree with TRBD2. The germline gives CDR1 LNHDA, CDR2 SQIVND (reference sequence). The CDR3 contains 15 residues. Trimming removed 6 bases from V and 0 bases from J; junction bases left unmatched: 8. The CDR3 spells CASSRPAGLSYEQYF. In DNA form, the CDR3 reads TGTGCCAGTAGCCGGCCAGCGGGGCTCTCCTACGAGCAGTACTTC.

The rearrangement links TRBV6-5 to TRBJ2-1; D gene uncertain. V lost 1 base to trimming and J lost 4 bases, with 11 bases between them. From germline, CDR1 is MNHEY and CDR2 SVGAGI. This CDR3 is built from 15 residues. Here the CDR3 DNA reads TGTGCCAGCAGTTACTTCCCTGTATCTTACAATGAGCAGTTCTTC. It translates to CASSYFPVSYNEQFF.

The chain links TRBV29-1 to TRBJ2-1; D tentatively reads TRBD1 or TRBD2 (5 bases each). V lost 2 bases to trimming and J lost 0 bases, with 8 bases between them. CDR3 size: 14 residues. Germline loops: CDR1 SQVTM, CDR2 ANQGSEA. Here the CDR3 reads CSVERGPSYNEQFF. CDR3 in DNA: TGCAGCGTTGAACGGGGACCCTCCTACAATGAGCAGTTCTTC.

The chain joins TRBV28 to TRBJ1-4; D remains ambiguous. V was clipped by 5 bases and J by 8 bases, with 12 bases between them. CDR3 length: 13 amino acids. Germline V lookup: CDR1 MDHEN, CDR2 SYDVKM. In DNA, the CDR3 is TGTGCCAGCAGTCAGGACCCGGGGGAAAAACTGTTTTTT. Its translation: CASSQDPGEKLFF.

The chain joins TRBV27 to TRBJ2-3; D might be TRBD2 (6 bases). CDR3 length: 15 amino acids. The V end lost 0 bases, the J end lost 8 bases, and 15 bases lay between the germline ends. CDR1 is MNHEY and CDR2 is SMNVEV in the germline V gene (reference sequence). The CDR3 sequence: CASSLSGGGFGTQYF. Here the CDR3 DNA reads TGTGCCAGCAGTTTATCGGGAGGAGGCTTCGGTACGCAGTATTTT.

In its sample, this clone was seen once. The gene calls are TRBV7-2 and TRBJ2-7; D remains unclear. The V gene's germline CDR1 is SGHTA and CDR2 FQGNSA. The CDR3 is made up of 14 amino acids. V lost 5 bases, J lost 6 bases, and 17 bases lay in between. The CDR3 loop reads CASSVTRTTAEQYF. The CDR3 coding sequence is TGTGCCAGCAGCGTTACCCGAACCACCGCCGAGCAGTACTTC.

The V and J genes are TRBV4-1 and TRBJ2-2; the D gene is possibly TRBD1 (6 bases). The V gene's germline CDR1 is MGHRA and CDR2 YSYEKL. The germline V and J ends were trimmed by 0 bases and 4 bases, with 9 bases remaining between them. This CDR3 is 15 amino acids long. This CDR3 reads CASSQDLGGTGELFF. Here the CDR3 DNA reads TGCGCCAGCAGCCAAGATTTAGGGGGCACCGGGGAGCTGTTTTTT.

The gene calls are TRBV28 and TRBJ1-5, with a tentative D call TRBD1 (6 bases). The CDR3 has 18 residues. Germline V gene data show CDR1 as MDHEN and CDR2 as SYDVKM. The V and J ends lost 5 bases and 2 bases respectively, with 22 bases between them. CDR3 in DNA: TGTGCCAGCAGTCCGGGGCTGGGGGCCGGTAGGGGCAATCAGCCCCAGCATTTT. It encodes CASSPGLGAGRGNQPQHF.

The gene calls are TRBV14 and TRBJ2-7; no firm D call. The V end was cut by 1 base, the J end by 6 bases, with 4 bases between. Germline lookup yields CDR1 SGHDN and CDR2 FVKESK. The CDR3 spans 11 residues. CDR3 sequence reads: CASSQGVEQYF. DNA of the CDR3: TGTGCCAGCAGCCAAGGAGTCGAGCAGTACTTC. Using reference TRBV14 and TRBJ2-7 for the parts outside the CDR3, the full variable domain is EAGVTQFPSHSVIEKGQTVTLRCDPISGHDNLYWYRRVMGKEIKFLLHFVKESKQDESGMPNNRFLAERTGGTYSTLKVQPAELEDSGVYFCASSQGVEQYFGPGTRLTVT.